Listed here are 20 T cell receptor beta chains from one sample, sequenced in a study of blood T cell repertoires in COVID-19. Repertoires were generated with immunoSEQ multiplex PCR, while TCRdb's copy carries only in-frame clones and drops some. Of around 150,000 clones listed, 85% to 90% were seen once; the top ten hold approximately 3%. The sequencing input was peripheral blood. These receptor sequences come from a woman in her sixties or seventies with active COVID-19.

The gene calls are TRBV4-2 and TRBJ1-3, with TRBD1 matching 11 bases. Germline V gives CDR1 LGHNA, CDR2 YNFKEQ. The CDR3 is 16 residues long. V was pared by 2 bases and J by 4 bases, with 4 bases of the junction left unmatched. CDR3 sequence: CASSQSGTGGGNTIYF. The DNA of the CDR3 is TGTGCCAGCAGCCAAAGTGGGACAGGGGGAGGAAACACCATATATTTT.

The V call is TRBV7-2, the J call TRBJ1-5; maybe TRBD1 (6 bases). The CDR3 spans 18 residues. CDR1 is SGHTA and CDR2 is FQGNSA in the germline V gene. Trimming took 2 bases from V and 0 from J, leaving 17 bases between them. CDR3 sequence: CASSLHFRGGSSNQPQHF. DNA of the CDR3: TGTGCCAGCAGCTTACATTTTAGGGGGGGCAGTAGCAATCAGCCCCAGCATTTT.

The V and J genes are TRBV6-6 and TRBJ2-2; tentatively, D is TRBD2 (6 bases). The CDR3 has 17 residues. V lost 5 bases and J 4 bases, leaving 20 bases between the germline ends. Per germline, CDR1 MNHNY and CDR2 SVGAGI (reference sequence). The CDR3 spells CASSPLGSGRLTGELFF. The DNA of the CDR3 is TGTGCCAGCAGTCCTCTTGGTAGCGGAAGACTCACCGGGGAGCTGTTTTTT.

V usage is TRBV11-2 and J usage is TRBJ1-6; D possibly corresponds to TRBD1 (6 bases). The CDR3 covers 14 residues. Trimming left V 6 bases short and J 2 bases short, with 8 bases between. Germline V gene data show CDR1 as SGHAT and CDR2 as FQNNGV. The CDR3 DNA reads TGTGCCAGCAGGGGGGCGCCCTATAATTCACCCCTCCACTTT. It is translated as CASRGAPYNSPLHF.

The chain links TRBV4-3 to TRBJ1-5; weak D call: TRBD1 (6 bases). CDR1 is LGHNA and CDR2 is YSLEER in the germline V gene. V dropped 0 bases and J dropped 2 bases, with 8 bases sitting between them. The CDR3 runs 15 residues. CDR3 sequence reads: CASSQDQGRNQPQHF. The CDR3 DNA follows: TGCGCCAGCAGCCAAGATCAGGGGCGCAATCAGCCCCAGCATTTT.

The chain links TRBV28 to TRBJ2-7; 13 bases are a match to TRBD2. The CDR3 contains 14 residues. Germline V gene lookup returns CDR1 MDHEN and CDR2 SYDVKM. V gave up 8 bases and J gave up 6 bases; unmatched junction bases: 7. The CDR3 protein is CASRGLAGVFEQYF. The CDR3, as DNA: TGTGCCAGCCGCGGACTAGCGGGAGTCTTCGAGCAGTACTTC.

CDR3 protein: CASSAFRTSSAGSTDTQYF. The CDR3 coding sequence is TGTGCCAGCAGCGCCTTCCGAACTAGCAGTGCCGGGAGCACAGATACGCAGTATTTT. The rearrangement uses TRBV9 and TRBJ2-3; D possibly corresponds to TRBD2 (6 bases). The CDR3 extends over 19 amino acids. Germline assignment: CDR1 SGDLS and CDR2 YYNGEE. V was trimmed by 3 bases and J by 0 bases, leaving 23 bases between them.

This clone was detected only once. This rearrangement joins TRBV5-1 to TRBJ2-2, with D possibly matching TRBD2 (6 bases). This CDR3 contains 16 residues. V was clipped by 3 bases and J by 4 bases, with 16 bases between them. The germline CDR1 and CDR2 sequences are SGHRS and YFSETQ. The DNA of the CDR3 is TGCGCCAGCAGCTCTGGAGCCCGGGGGATCACCGGGGAGCTGTTTTTT. Its protein product is CASSSGARGITGELFF.

This sequence joins TRBV6-5 and TRBJ1-1; D is unresolved. Trimming left V 6 bases short and J 3 bases short, with 8 bases between. This CDR3 comprises 12 residues. From germline, CDR1 is MNHEY and CDR2 SVGAGI. The chain's CDR3 is CASRGLDTEAFF. For the CDR3, the DNA is TGTGCCAGCAGAGGACTGGACACTGAAGCTTTCTTT.

Only one count was recorded for this clone. The V and J genes are TRBV4-3 and TRBJ2-3; TRBD1 agrees at 9 bases. The CDR3 runs to 17 residues. The V and J ends lost 4 bases and 4 bases, in that order; junction bases with no gene match: 12. Germline V gene lookup returns CDR1 LGHNA and CDR2 YSLEER. The CDR3 protein is CASSRNPGQGRSDTQYF. The DNA of the CDR3 is TGCGCCAGCAGCCGAAACCCGGGACAGGGTAGATCAGATACGCAGTATTTT.

The chain joins TRBV16 to TRBJ2-5, with D perhaps TRBD1 (5 bases). Germline loops: CDR1 KGHSY, CDR2 FQNENV. CDR3 size: 14 residues. V lost 3 bases and J 10 bases, leaving 18 bases between the germline ends. CDR3 in DNA: TGTGCCAGCAGCCACAACGACGCGTTGGGGCTCCAGTACTTC. This encodes CASSHNDALGLQYF.

The chain employs TRBV5-4 and TRBJ2-3; the match to TRBD2 covers 7 bases. The CDR3 runs 16 residues. Per germline, CDR1 SGHNT and CDR2 YYREEE (reference sequence). V dropped 4 bases and J dropped 4; count of bases not matched to a gene: 12. The CDR3 DNA reads TGTGCCAGCAGCGGACCGGGGAGGGCGGTTGCAGATACGCAGTATTTT. Its protein product is CASSGPGRAVADTQYF. Looking up the rest from reference TRBV5-4 and TRBJ2-3 gives the full variable domain: ETGVTQSPTHLIKTRGQQVTLRCSSQSGHNTVSWYQQALGQGPQFIFQYYREEENGRGNFPPRFSGLQFPNYSSELNVNALELDDSALYLCASSGPGRAVADTQYFGPGTRLTVL.

The chain links TRBV6-2 or TRBV6-3 to TRBJ2-1; 12 bases are shared with TRBD2. This CDR3 has 16 residues. Unmatched junction bases numbered 12, after V lost 5 bases and J lost 10 bases. Germline CDR1 reads MNHEY; CDR2 reads SVGEGT. CDR3 nucleotides: TGTGCCAGCAGTCCCGGACTAGCGGGGTTGGGGAGGGAGCAGTTCTTC. Translating it yields CASSPGLAGLGREQFF.

This clone was seen a single time. The genes are TRBV5-6 and TRBJ2-2; D is possibly TRBD2 (5 bases). The CDR3 consists of 16 residues. Germline values: CDR1 SGHDT, CDR2 YYEEEE. With 6 bases removed from V and 0 bases from J, the gap between germline ends came to 15 bases. The CDR3 sequence: CASTRRTSTNTGELFF. As DNA, the CDR3 is TGTGCCAGCACCCGAAGGACTTCCACGAACACCGGGGAGCTGTTTTTT.

V and J are TRBV7-8 and TRBJ2-1; 7 nucleotides align to TRBD2. V dropped 0 bases and J dropped 1; count of bases not matched to a gene: 6. The CDR3 spans 17 residues. Germline CDR1 SGHVS, CDR2 FQNEAQ. The CDR3: CASSLAYAGDSYNEQFF. CDR3 coding DNA: TGTGCCAGCAGCTTAGCGTACGCGGGAGATTCCTACAATGAGCAGTTCTTC. The complete variable domain, with remaining parts taken from reference TRBV7-8 and TRBJ2-1, reads GAGVSQSPRYKVAKRGQDVALRCDPISGHVSLFWYQQALGQGPEFLTYFQNEAQLDKSGLPSDRFFAERPEGSVSTLKIQRTQQEDSAVYLCASSLAYAGDSYNEQFFGPGTRLTVL.

V is TRBV28 and J is TRBJ1-5; the D is unclear. Germline-derived CDR1 and CDR2 are MDHEN and SYDVKM. The CDR3 runs 13 residues. Trimming took 6 bases from V and 0 from J, leaving 6 bases between them. The CDR3 DNA reads TGTGCCAGCAGACCTAGTAGCAATCAGCCCCAGCATTTT. It is translated as CASRPSSNQPQHF.

This chain links TRBV19 with TRBJ2-3; D unresolved. This CDR3 spans 13 amino acids. Looked up from germline, CDR1 is LNHDA and CDR2 is SQIVND (reference sequence). Trimming left V 3 bases short and J 10 bases short, with 14 bases between. The CDR3, as DNA: TGTGCCAGTAGTATCGCCCTATTCTCGGCGCAGTATTTT. Its translation is CASSIALFSAQYF. The variable domain in full, completed from reference TRBV19 and TRBJ2-3, reads DGGITQSPKYLFRKEGQNVTLSCEQNLNHDAMYWYRQDPGQGLRLIYYSQIVNDFQKGDIAEGYSVSREKKESFPLTVTSAQKNPTAFYLCASSIALFSAQYFGPGTRLTVL.

Details on this clone: Sequence at one end of the junction differs from germline and may be a read error. The J gene is TRBJ2-1, the V gene TRBV29-1; 8 bases agree with TRBD2. CDR1 SQVTM and CDR2 ANQGSEA come from the germline V gene. The CDR3 contains 16 residues. For the CDR3, the DNA is TGCAGCGTGGAAGGGGCGGGGGGAAGCTCCTACAATGAGCAGTTCTTC. Translation: CSVEGAGGSSYNEQFF.

The V and J genes are TRBV2 and TRBJ2-1, with a possible D match to TRBD2 (6 bases). Germline-derived CDR1 and CDR2 are SNHLY and FYNNEI. This CDR3 has 15 amino acids. The V end was cut by 1 base, the J end by 9 bases, with 16 bases between. The CDR3 bases are TGTGCCAGCAGTGAAGATGCGCTAGCGTACGGTGAGCAGTTCTTC. The encoded protein is CASSEDALAYGEQFF.

This sequence joins TRBV4-1 and TRBJ1-5; D unresolved. Between the trimmed V and J ends, which lost 0 bases and 4 bases, there was a span of 16 bases. The CDR3 length is 17 residues. CDR1 and CDR2 from the germline V gene are MGHRA and YSYEKL. In DNA form, the CDR3 reads TGCGCCAGCAGCCAAGAGACGGGAGGGTATGGGAATCAGCCCCAGCATTTT. Its protein is CASSQETGGYGNQPQHF.